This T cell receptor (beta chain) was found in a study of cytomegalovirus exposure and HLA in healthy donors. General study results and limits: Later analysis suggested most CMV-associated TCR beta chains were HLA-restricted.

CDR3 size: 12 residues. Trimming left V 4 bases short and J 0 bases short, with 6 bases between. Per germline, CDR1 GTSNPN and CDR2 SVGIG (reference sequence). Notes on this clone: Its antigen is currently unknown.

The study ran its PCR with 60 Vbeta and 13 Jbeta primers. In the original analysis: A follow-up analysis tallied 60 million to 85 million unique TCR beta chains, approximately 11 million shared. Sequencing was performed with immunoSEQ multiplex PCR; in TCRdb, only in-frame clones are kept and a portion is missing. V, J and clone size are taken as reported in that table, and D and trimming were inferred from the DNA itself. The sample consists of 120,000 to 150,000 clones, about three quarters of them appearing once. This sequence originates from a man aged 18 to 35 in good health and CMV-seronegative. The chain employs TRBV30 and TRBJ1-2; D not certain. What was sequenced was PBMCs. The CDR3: CAWTYSNYGYTF. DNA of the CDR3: TGTGCCTGGACATACTCTAACTATGGCTACACCTTC.